A single sample is the source of the 2 T cell receptor beta chains below, sequenced in a study of blood T cell repertoires in COVID-19. Repertoires were generated with immunoSEQ multiplex PCR, while TCRdb's copy carries only in-frame clones and drops some. The sample carries about 24,000 clones, 82% recorded once. The material sequenced was peripheral blood. These receptors originate from a human donor in a cohort sampled during active COVID-19.

As regards this clone: Other DNA sequences within the sample encode an identical CDR3. This chain joins TRBV4-2 and TRBJ2-7, with TRBD2 matching 8 bases. Germline V lookup: CDR1 LGHNA, CDR2 YNFKEQ. This CDR3 comprises 14 residues. V gave up 4 bases and J gave up 7 bases; unmatched junction bases: 9. The DNA for the CDR3 is TGTGCCAGCAGCCCGACGGGGGGGAGGGATGAGCAGTACTTC. Its protein product is CASSPTGGRDEQYF.

Concerning this clone: The junction departs from the called germline gene at one end, perhaps through a read error. The chain recombines TRBV15 with TRBJ2-1; 11 positions agree with TRBD2. Germline lookup yields CDR1 LNHNV and CDR2 YYDKDF (reference sequence). CDR3 length equals 12 residues. CDR3: CATSRDLAGGLF. Here the CDR3 DNA reads TGTGCCACCAGCAGAGATTTAGCGGGGGGGCTCTTC. Using reference TRBV15 and TRBJ2-1 for the parts outside the CDR3, the full variable domain is DAMVIQNPRYQVTQFGKPVTLSCSQTLNHNVMYWYQQKSSQAPKLLFHYYDKDFNNEADTPDNFQSRRPNTSFCFLDIRSPGLGDTAMYLCATSRDLAGGLFGPGTRLTVL.